This is a list of T cell receptor beta chains from one sample in a study of T cells after posttransplantation cyclophosphamide. The protocol was immunoSEQ multiplex PCR, while the TCRdb copy is restricted to in-frame clones and leaves out a portion. The sample yields just under 20,000 clones, roughly 87% seen once. The source was PBMCs, collected after allogeneic stem cell transplant with posttransplant cyclophosphamide. These receptors were obtained from a female patient in her forties who received an allogeneic stem cell transplant from a related donor, was CMV-positive, and had no GVHD. Some T cells may be transferred from the graft donor. The CDR3 runs from the conserved cysteine through the conserved F or W. D genes are given only for firm matches. Clone size is given for some rows only: seen once, a few or many times, or a class if the clone is expanded.

j_gene | v_gene | abundance | d_gene | CDR3aa | CDR3nt
TRBJ2-3 | TRBV27 | - | TRBD2 | CASSRSGRGTDTQYF | TGTGCCAGCAGTCGGAGCGGGAGGGGCACAGATACGCAGTATTTT
TRBJ2-1 | TRBV2 | - | TRBD2 | CASSRAGGLYNEQFF | TGTGCCAGCAGTAGAGCGGGAGGGTTGTACAATGAGCAGTTCTTC
TRBJ2-2 | TRBV5-4 | - | TRBD2 | CASSLVGGAGELFF | TGTGCCAGCAGCTTGGTGGGAGGGGCCGGGGAGCTGTTTTTT
TRBJ1-1 | TRBV6-6 | - | TRBD1 | CASSYSGTGNTEAFF | TGTGCCAGCAGTTACTCGGGGACAGGGAACACTGAAGCTTTCTTT
TRBJ1-1 | TRBV28 | - | TRBD1 | CASSRRDSWNTEAFF | TGTGCCAGCAGCCGTCGGGACAGTTGGAACACTGAAGCTTTCTTT
TRBJ1-1 | TRBV5-1 | - | TRBD1 | CASSLGGWGTAEAFF | TGCGCCAGCAGCTTGGGGGGGTGGGGGACAGCTGAAGCTTTCTTT
TRBJ2-2 | TRBV28 | once | - | CASRFLTGELFF | TGTGCCAGCAGATTCTTGACCGGGGAGCTGTTTTTT
TRBJ2-1 | TRBV10-2 | - | TRBD2 | CASSELAGGPGEQFF | TGCGCCAGCAGTGAGTTAGCGGGAGGCCCAGGAGAGCAGTTCTTC
TRBJ2-7 | TRBV7-2 | - | - | CASSPNLSPYEQYF | TGTGCCAGCAGCCCCAATTTGAGCCCCTACGAGCAGTACTTC
TRBJ2-7 | TRBV13 | - | TRBD2 | CASSFLAPGLAHEQYF | TGTGCCAGCAGCTTCTTAGCGCCGGGACTAGCCCACGAGCAGTACTTC
TRBJ1-1 | TRBV29-1 | - | - | CSVVPRMNTEAFF | TGCAGCGTTGTACCCAGGATGAACACTGAAGCTTTCTTT
TRBJ2-3 | TRBV21-1 | - | - | CASSKARLAMSSTDTQYF | TGTGCCAGCAGCAAAGCCAGACTAGCAATGTCGAGCACAGATACGCAGTATTTT
TRBJ2-2 | TRBV5-1 | - | TRBD2 | CASSLRTSGSLTFTGELFF | TGCGCCAGCAGCCTCAGGACTAGCGGGAGCCTTACTTTCACCGGGGAGCTGTTTTTT
TRBJ2-1 | TRBV18 | - | TRBD2 | CASSRTSGSYNEQFF | TGTGCCAGCTCACGGACTAGCGGCTCCTACAATGAGCAGTTCTTC
TRBJ2-3 | TRBV7-9 | - | - | CASRPNPGLTTDTQYF | TGTGCCAGCAGACCCAACCCCGGACTAACCACAGATACGCAGTATTTT
TRBJ2-5 | TRBV10-3 | once | - | CAISGGREYQETQYF | TGTGCCATCAGTGGGGGCCGGGAGTACCAAGAGACCCAGTACTTC
TRBJ1-4 | TRBV29-1 | - | - | CSVNGGNNEKLFF | TGCAGCGTTAACGGGGGGAATAATGAAAAACTGTTTTTT
TRBJ2-7 | TRBV10-1 | - | - | CASTQTLGGGDYEQYF | TGTGCCAGCACTCAGACTTTAGGCGGAGGGGATTACGAGCAGTACTTC
TRBJ1-1 | TRBV5-6 | - | TRBD1 | CASSDRGRGNTEAFF | TGTGCCAGCAGCGACAGGGGGAGGGGGAACACTGAAGCTTTCTTT
TRBJ2-2 | TRBV7-3 | - | TRBD2 | CASSLTGSGRAGELFF | TGTGCCAGCAGCTTAACCGGGAGCGGGAGGGCCGGGGAGCTGTTTTTT
TRBJ2-1 | TRBV6-5 | - | TRBD2 | CASSPGLDYFNEQFF | TGTGCCAGCAGTCCGGGACTAGATTACTTCAATGAGCAGTTCTTC
TRBJ1-2 | TRBV21-1 | - | - | CASSSLQGCPNYGYTF | TGTGCCAGCAGCTCATTACAGGGTTGCCCTAACTATGGCTACACCTTC
TRBJ1-2 | TRBV4-3 | - | - | CASSQEGRGEYGYTF | TGCGCCAGCAGCCAAGAGGGGCGGGGGGAGTATGGCTACACCTTC
TRBJ2-2 | TRBV2 | once | TRBD2 | CASSEGLAGGPNGELFF | TGTGCCAGCAGTGAAGGGCTAGCGGGAGGGCCCAACGGGGAGCTGTTTTTT